This T cell receptor (beta chain) is drawn from a study of OX40 agonist ivuxolimab in advanced cancers. General notes on the study: Ivuxolimab, which targeted the costimulatory receptor OX40 (CD134), was an agonistic, fully human IgG2 monoclonal antibody. Intravenous ivuxolimab was administered to patients every 2 weeks at six dose levels: 0.01, 0.1, 0.3, 1.5, 3 and 10 mg/kg. The point of sequencing TCRbeta in the periphery was to test whether ivuxolimab changed TCR sequence diversity and drove clonal T-cell expansion. Partial responses were achieved by three dose-escalation patients, of whom one had hepatocellular carcinoma and two had cutaneous melanoma. Patients were allowed to have had prior anti-PD-1, anti-PD-L1 or anti-CTLA-4 therapy, and about 40% of the dose-escalation patients had been treated with checkpoint inhibitors. Of the approximately 50 dose-escalation patients, hepatocellular carcinoma was present in approximately 20, melanoma in approximately 15, renal cell carcinoma in 9 and head and neck cancer in 9. The dose-escalation cohort was about 83% male with a mean age of approximately 60 years, ranging from about 23 to 85. The monotherapy dose-escalation portion (N ≈ 50 patients) of the phase I ivuxolimab trial is reported in the paper. Points the paper makes about the study in general: The antigen specificity of the peripheral T cells that underwent clonal expansion was not determined. At doses of 0.1 to 3.0 mg/kg, clonal expansion of both CD4+ and CD8+ blood T cells was observed from baseline to week 6. On average, CD8+ T cells showed more expanded clones than CD4+ T cells after ivuxolimab. Low levels of normalized T-cell clonal expansion were also seen in some patients who did not respond. In the 0.1-3.0 mg/kg groups, partial responders were among the patients with the lowest normalized peripheral clonal expansion, particularly in CD8+ T cells.

Patients with a history of autoimmune disease or receiving systemic immunosuppression were excluded from the trial. In every dose cohort, peripheral blood was drawn for TCR sequencing at baseline, cycle 4 day 1, and cycle 7 day 1. Samples were obtained from an open-label, multicenter, first-in-human phase I dose-escalation trial of ivuxolimab. Adults with locally advanced or metastatic melanoma, renal cell carcinoma, hepatocellular carcinoma or head and neck squamous cell carcinoma were enrolled in the trial. Before TCR sequencing, CD4+ T cells and CD8+ T cells were sorted from peripheral blood as separate populations. Genomic DNA was extracted from sorted cells for sequencing of the TCRbeta CDR3 region. TCRbeta CDR3 regions were sequenced using the immunoSEQ Assay. The immuneACCESS repertoire file appears here via TCRdb, limited to in-frame rearrangements. These files lack a portion of the clones; in checked studies, under half of the deficit traces to unresolved V genes, and the cause of the others is not known. Present in this sample are 45,000 to 70,000 clones, 70% to 90% of which were seen just once. The ten most abundant clones make up around 1% of the sample.

To note about this clone: Its binding antigen is unknown. No much larger clonotype is one base removed from it; base qualities were not supplied.

CDR1 is given as KGHSH and CDR2 as LQKENI, both from the germline V gene. A distance of 7 bases separates the germline ends of V and J, which lose 2 bases and 3 bases respectively. The CDR3 numbers 13 residues from cysteine through phenylalanine. Just CDR3 DNA is preserved here, 39 bases in frame from base 1. The sequenced sample was CD4+ or CD8+ T cells sorted from blood, obtained in a trial of the OX40 agonist ivuxolimab. This sequence originates from an adult with an advanced solid tumor such as melanoma, head and neck, liver or kidney cancer. The sequence links TRBV18 to TRBJ1-1; the D gene assignment is ambiguous. The CDR3: CASSPGQYTEAFF. The nucleotide sequence reads as follows: TGTGCCAGCTCACCAGGGCAGTACACTGAAGCTTTCTTT.